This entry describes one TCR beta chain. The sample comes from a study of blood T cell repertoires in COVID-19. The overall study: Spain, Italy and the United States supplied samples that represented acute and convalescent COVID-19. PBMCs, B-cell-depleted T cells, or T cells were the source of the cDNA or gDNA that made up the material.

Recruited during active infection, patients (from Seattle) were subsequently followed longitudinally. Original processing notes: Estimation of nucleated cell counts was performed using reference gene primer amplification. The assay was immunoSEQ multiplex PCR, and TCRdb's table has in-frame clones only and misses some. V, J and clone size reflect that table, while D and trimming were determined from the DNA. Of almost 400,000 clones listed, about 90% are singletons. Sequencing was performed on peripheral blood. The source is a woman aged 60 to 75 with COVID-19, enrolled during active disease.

The CDR3: CASSYSPETSGNTIYF. The CDR3 DNA follows: TGTGCCAGCAGTTACTCGCCAGAAACCTCTGGAAACACCATATATTTT. V is TRBV6-5 and J is TRBJ1-3; D is undetermined. Germline V gives CDR1 MNHEY, CDR2 SVGAGI. The CDR3 runs to 16 residues. With 0 bases removed from V and 0 bases from J, the gap between germline ends came to 9 bases.